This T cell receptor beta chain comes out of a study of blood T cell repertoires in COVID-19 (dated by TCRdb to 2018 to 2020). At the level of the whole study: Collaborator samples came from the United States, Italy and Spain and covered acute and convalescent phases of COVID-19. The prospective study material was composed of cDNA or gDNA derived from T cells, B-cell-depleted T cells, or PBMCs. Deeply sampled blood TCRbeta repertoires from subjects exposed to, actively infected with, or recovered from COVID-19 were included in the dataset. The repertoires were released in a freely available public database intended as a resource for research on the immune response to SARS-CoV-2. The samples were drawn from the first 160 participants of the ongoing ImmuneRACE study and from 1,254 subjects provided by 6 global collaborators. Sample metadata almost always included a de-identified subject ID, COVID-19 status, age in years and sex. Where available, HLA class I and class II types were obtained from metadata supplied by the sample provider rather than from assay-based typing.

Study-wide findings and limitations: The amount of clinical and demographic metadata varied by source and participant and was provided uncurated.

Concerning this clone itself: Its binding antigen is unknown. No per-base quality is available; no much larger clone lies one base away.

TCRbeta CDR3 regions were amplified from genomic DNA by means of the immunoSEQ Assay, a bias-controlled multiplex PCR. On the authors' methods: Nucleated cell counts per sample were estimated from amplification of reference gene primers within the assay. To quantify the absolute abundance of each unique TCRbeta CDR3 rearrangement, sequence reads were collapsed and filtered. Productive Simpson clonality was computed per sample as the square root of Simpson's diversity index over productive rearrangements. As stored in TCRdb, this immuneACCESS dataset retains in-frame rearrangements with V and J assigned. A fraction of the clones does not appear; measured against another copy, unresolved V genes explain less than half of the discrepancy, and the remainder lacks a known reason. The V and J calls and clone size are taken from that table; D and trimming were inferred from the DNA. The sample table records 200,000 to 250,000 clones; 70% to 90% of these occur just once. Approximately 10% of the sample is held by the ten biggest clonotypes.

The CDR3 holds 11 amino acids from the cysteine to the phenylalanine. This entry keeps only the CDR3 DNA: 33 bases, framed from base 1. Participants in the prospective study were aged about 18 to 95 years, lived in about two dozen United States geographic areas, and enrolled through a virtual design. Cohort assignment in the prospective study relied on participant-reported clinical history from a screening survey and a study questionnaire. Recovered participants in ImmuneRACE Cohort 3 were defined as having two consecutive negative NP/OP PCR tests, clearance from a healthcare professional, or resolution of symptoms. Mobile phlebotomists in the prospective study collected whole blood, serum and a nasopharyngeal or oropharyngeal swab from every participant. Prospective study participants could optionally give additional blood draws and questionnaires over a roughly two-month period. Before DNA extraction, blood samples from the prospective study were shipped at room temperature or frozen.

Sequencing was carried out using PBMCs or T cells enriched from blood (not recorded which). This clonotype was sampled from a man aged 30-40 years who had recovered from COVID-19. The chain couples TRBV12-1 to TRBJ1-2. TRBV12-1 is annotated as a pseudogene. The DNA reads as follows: TGTGCCAGCAGCAAGGGAGATGGCTACACCTTC. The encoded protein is CASSKGDGYTF.